The 26 T cell receptor beta chains below all came from one sample that was sequenced in a study of OX40 agonist ivuxolimab in advanced cancers. Produced via immunoSEQ multiplex PCR; TCRdb's table is partial and in-frame only. Among 80,000 to 100,000 clones listed, around nine tenths were seen once. Specimen: CD4+ or CD8+ T cells sorted from blood, collected in a trial of the OX40 agonist ivuxolimab. These receptors were obtained from an adult with an advanced solid tumor such as melanoma, head and neck, liver or kidney cancer.

The chain has TRBV7-6 and TRBJ1-5; D is uncertain. Germline assignment: CDR1 SGHVS and CDR2 FNYEAQ. This CDR3 comprises 13 residues. V lost 6 bases to trimming and J lost 2 bases, with 8 bases between them. The CDR3 loop reads CASSKDGNQPQHF. CDR3 in DNA: TGTGCCAGCAGTAAGGATGGCAATCAGCCCCAGCATTTT.

This chain joins TRBV19 and TRBJ2-2; a possible D gene is TRBD2 (6 bases). Trimming stripped 7 bases from V and 4 bases from J, with 16 bases between. CDR1 is LNHDA and CDR2 is SQIVND in the germline V gene (reference sequence). The CDR3 consists of 15 residues. In DNA, the CDR3 is TGTGCCAGTAATCGGCGGGGTGCGACCACCGGGGAGCTGTTTTTT. Translating it yields CASNRRGATTGELFF.

V gene TRBV5-4 combines with J gene TRBJ1-2, with a possible D match to TRBD1 (5 bases). Trimming removed 4 bases at V and 3 bases at J, with 13 bases between. The V gene's germline CDR1 is SGHNT and CDR2 YYREEE (reference sequence). The CDR3 totals 14 residues. The CDR3 sequence: CASSLPGTYYGYTF. For the CDR3, the DNA is TGTGCCAGCAGCCTGCCCGGGACCTACTATGGCTACACCTTC.

The chain recombines TRBV18 with TRBJ2-5, with D unresolved. This CDR3 has 15 amino acids. Germline V gene data show CDR1 as KGHSH and CDR2 as LQKENI. V lost 3 bases and J lost 3, with 14 bases in between. CDR3 sequence (DNA): TGTGCCAGCTCACCCCCATCCGCTAAGGAAGAGACCCAGTACTTC. Translated, it gives CASSPPSAKEETQYF.

This rearrangement joins TRBV7-8 to TRBJ2-7; D not resolved. The CDR3 sequence is 12 residues long. The ends were cut back, 1 base at V and 7 bases at J, with 8 bases in the middle. Germline V gives CDR1 SGHVS, CDR2 FQNEAQ. Written as DNA, the CDR3 is TGTGCCAGCAGCTTAGAGATATGGGAGCAGTACTTC. It yields the protein CASSLEIWEQYF.

The rearrangement joins TRBV5-1 to TRBJ2-1, with a weak D call TRBD1 (6 bases). This CDR3 has 15 residues. Trimming pared 1 base from V and 5 bases from J, leaving 13 bases between. Looked up from germline, CDR1 is SGHRS and CDR2 is YFSETQ. The CDR3 DNA follows: TGCGCCAGCAGCTTGTTTGGGGGCCTCCACAATGAGCAGTTCTTC. Protein sequence: CASSLFGGLHNEQFF.

This chain joins TRBV5-1 and TRBJ1-2; no definite D call. The CDR3 extends over 14 amino acids. The germline CDR1 and CDR2 sequences are SGHRS and YFSETQ. Trimming shortened V by 4 bases and J by 8 bases, and 18 bases separated the two germline ends. CDR3 nucleotides: TGCGCCAGCAGCCCAACCACCCCGGTAGAAGGCTACACCTTC. Encoded protein: CASSPTTPVEGYTF.

This chain joins TRBV4-2 and TRBJ2-5; the match to TRBD2 covers 13 bases. The CDR3 is made up of 15 amino acids. Germline CDR1 and CDR2: LGHNA and YNFKEQ. J was trimmed by 3 bases and V by 4 bases; bases with no gene match: 2. The CDR3 here is CASSRGLAGEETQYF. CDR3 DNA: TGTGCCAGCAGCCGAGGACTAGCGGGGGAAGAGACCCAGTACTTC.

In this sample, this clone turned up once. The chain has TRBV28 and TRBJ1-5; D is ambiguous. Trimming cost V 6 bases and J 2 bases, with 14 bases left between them. The germline V gene encodes CDR1 MDHEN and CDR2 SYDVKM. This CDR3 comprises 15 residues. This chain's CDR3 is CASSRAGWGNQPQHF. CDR3 DNA: TGTGCCAGCAGCCGCGCAGGATGGGGCAATCAGCCCCAGCATTTT.

The chain has TRBV5-6 and TRBJ2-5, with 8 bases fitting TRBD2. J lost 3 bases, V lost 4 bases, and 5 bases had no gene match. CDR3 size: 14 residues. Germline V gene data show CDR1 as SGHDT and CDR2 as YYEEEE. The CDR3 loop is CASSPGLVKETQYF. In DNA form, the CDR3 reads TGTGCCAGCAGCCCGGGACTAGTCAAAGAGACCCAGTACTTC.

This rearrangement joins TRBV6-5 to TRBJ2-3; tentatively, D is TRBD1 or TRBD2 (5 bases each). Germline CDR1 MNHEY, CDR2 SVGAGI. The CDR3 contains 16 residues. Trimming pared 2 bases from V and 4 bases from J, leaving 16 bases between. This CDR3 reads CASSYGLLRGSDTQYF. The CDR3 nucleotides read TGTGCCAGCAGTTACGGGTTGTTGAGGGGTTCAGATACGCAGTATTTT.

The chain combines TRBV5-4 with TRBJ1-2, with 9 bases identical to TRBD1. Looked up from germline, CDR1 is SGHNT and CDR2 is YYREEE (reference sequence). CDR3 length: 15 amino acids. V lost 4 bases and J lost 3; bases outside the gene matches: 7. In DNA form, the CDR3 reads TGTGCCAGCAGCGACCGGACAGGGGCTTACTATGGCTACACCTTC. Residues: CASSDRTGAYYGYTF.

This sequence joins TRBV11-2 and TRBJ2-5; D ambiguous. The length of the CDR3 is 13 residues. CDR1 is SGHAT and CDR2 is FQNNGV in the germline V gene. Deletions cut 5 bases from V and 4 bases from J, with 11 bases between. The CDR3, as DNA: TGTGCCAGCAGCCGTACCCGCGCAGAGACCCAGTACTTC. Its translation: CASSRTRAETQYF.

This clone was counted a single time. This chain links TRBV12-2 with TRBJ1-1; the table's D call, TRBD1, was not checked against the DNA. TRBV12-2 is listed as a pseudogene. This CDR3 is built from 16 residues. The CDR3 loop is CASRFPGQGSATEAFF. Written as DNA, the CDR3 is TGTGCAAGTCGCTTCCCGGGACAGGGGTCAGCCACTGAAGCTTTCTTT.

V is TRBV19 and J is TRBJ2-2, with D perhaps being TRBD1 or TRBD2 (5 bases each). The germline V gene encodes CDR1 LNHDA and CDR2 SQIVND (reference sequence). The CDR3 consists of 15 residues. V was trimmed by 8 bases and J by 0 bases, leaving 13 bases between them. In DNA form, the CDR3 reads TGTGCCAGTGGGGGACGGACCACGAACACCGGGGAGCTGTTTTTT. This translates into CASGGRTTNTGELFF.

The V gene is TRBV6-6, the J gene TRBJ2-3; possible D gene TRBD2, 5 bases. The germline V gene encodes CDR1 MNHNY and CDR2 SVGAGI (reference sequence). CDR3 length equals 15 residues. V lost 0 bases and J 4 bases, leaving 11 bases between the germline ends. The CDR3 loop reads CASSYSEDAADTQYF. In DNA, the CDR3 is TGTGCCAGCAGTTACTCGGAGGACGCGGCAGATACGCAGTATTTT.

V is TRBV7-2 and J is TRBJ1-1, with D possibly matching TRBD1 (6 bases). Germline V gene data show CDR1 as SGHTA and CDR2 as FQGNSA. Trimming removed 5 bases from V and 3 bases from J, with 16 bases in between. The CDR3 totals 15 residues. CDR3 nucleotides: TGTGCCAGCAGCACCCCGGGGGGGGCGGACACTGAAGCTTTCTTT. This gives the protein CASSTPGGADTEAFF.

This chain's CDR3 is CASSPSGGQGNYEQYF. As DNA, the CDR3 is TGTGCCAGCAGCCCCTCTGGAGGACAGGGGAACTACGAGCAGTACTTC. The chain carries TRBV9 and TRBJ2-7; 9 bases map to TRBD1. This CDR3 comprises 16 residues. CDR1 and CDR2 from the germline V gene are SGDLS and YYNGEE. V shed 4 bases, J shed 3 bases, and the junction held 11 bases outside the gene matches.

The chain links TRBV5-6 to TRBJ2-2; 8 positions match TRBD2. Per the germline V gene, CDR1 is SGHDT and CDR2 is YYEEEE. The CDR3 contains 15 residues. V gave up 0 bases and J gave up 5 bases; unmatched junction bases: 3. The CDR3 reads CASSLVSGGTGELFF. CDR3 sequence (DNA): TGTGCCAGCAGCTTGGTCAGCGGGGGAACCGGGGAGCTGTTTTTT.

This clone was recorded a few times. Given the absence of the conserved phenylalanine or tryptophan at the CDR3 end, a read error is likely. This chain connects TRBV7-9 to TRBJ1-6; D is possibly TRBD1 (5 bases). Between the trimmed V and J ends, which lost 5 bases and 11 bases, there was a span of 19 bases. There are 15 residues in the CDR3. Germline lookup yields CDR1 SEHNR and CDR2 FQNEAQ (reference sequence). CDR3 amino acids: CASSPGTLNDTPLHL. The DNA of the CDR3 is TGTGCCAGCAGCCCCGGGACCCTAAATGATACACCCCTCCACCTT.

This rearrangement joins TRBV18 to TRBJ2-5; no firm D call. The assigned J gene may be wrong: the sequence end matches TRBJ2-7 better. Germline assignment: CDR1 KGHSH and CDR2 LQKENI. There are 14 residues in the CDR3. Here the CDR3 reads CASSRSGMAYEQYF. For the CDR3, the DNA is TGTGCCAGCTCACGATCCGGAATGGCCTACGAGCAGTACTTC.

This chain joins TRBV6-5 and TRBJ2-3, with 8 bases identical to TRBD2. Germline V gene sequence: CDR1 MNHEY, CDR2 SVGAGI. The CDR3 is made up of 14 amino acids. V shed 6 bases, J shed 6 bases, and the junction held 8 bases outside the gene matches. CDR3 sequence reads: CASRQPGGPDTQYF. As DNA, the CDR3 is TGTGCCAGCAGACAACCGGGGGGGCCGGATACGCAGTATTTT.

The V and J genes are TRBV5-5 and TRBJ1-5, with D tentatively TRBD1 (5 bases). The CDR3 has 13 residues. Germline V CDR1 and CDR2: SGHKS, YYEKEE (reference sequence). Trimming stripped 4 bases from V and 7 bases from J, with 12 bases between. In DNA form, the CDR3 reads TGTGCCAGCAGCCCATCCGGGGGGCAGCCCCAGCATTTT. Translation gives CASSPSGGQPQHF.

The chain employs TRBV9 and TRBJ1-1; D may be TRBD1 (5 bases). This CDR3 spans 14 amino acids. From germline, CDR1 is SGDLS and CDR2 YYNGEE. Trimming shortened V by 2 bases and J by 7 bases, and 15 bases separated the two germline ends. CDR3 amino acids: CASSVAGTAYEAFF. CDR3 in DNA: TGTGCCAGCAGCGTTGCCGGGACCGCTTATGAAGCTTTCTTT.

V is TRBV6-1 and J is TRBJ2-7; TRBD2 is a possible D gene (6 bases). The V gene's germline CDR1 is MNHNS and CDR2 SASEGT. The length of the CDR3 is 15 residues. Deletions cut 5 bases from V and 2 bases from J, with 16 bases between. As DNA, the CDR3 is TGTGCCAGCAGTTCAGGCGGGACGGCTACCTACGAGCAGTACTTC. Its protein product is CASSSGGTATYEQYF.

This sequence joins TRBV6-1 and TRBJ2-1, with 7 bases fitting TRBD2. Trimming at V came to 7 bases and at J to 13 bases, leaving 16 bases not matched to a gene. The CDR3 is 14 amino acids. CDR1 is MNHNS, CDR2 SASEGT, per germline. The CDR3, as DNA: TGTGCCAGCAATTTGGGGGGGGACTACCTTCTCCAGTTCTTC. Residues: CASNLGGDYLLQFF.